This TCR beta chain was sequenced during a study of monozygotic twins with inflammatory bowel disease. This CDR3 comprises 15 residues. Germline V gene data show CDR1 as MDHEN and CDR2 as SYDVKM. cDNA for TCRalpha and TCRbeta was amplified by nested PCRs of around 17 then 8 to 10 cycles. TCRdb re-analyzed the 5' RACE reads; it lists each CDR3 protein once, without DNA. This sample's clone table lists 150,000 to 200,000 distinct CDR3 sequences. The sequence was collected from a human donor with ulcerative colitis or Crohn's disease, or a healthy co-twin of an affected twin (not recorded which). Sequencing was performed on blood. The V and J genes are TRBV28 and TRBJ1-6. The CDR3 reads CASSLLQPYNSPLHF.